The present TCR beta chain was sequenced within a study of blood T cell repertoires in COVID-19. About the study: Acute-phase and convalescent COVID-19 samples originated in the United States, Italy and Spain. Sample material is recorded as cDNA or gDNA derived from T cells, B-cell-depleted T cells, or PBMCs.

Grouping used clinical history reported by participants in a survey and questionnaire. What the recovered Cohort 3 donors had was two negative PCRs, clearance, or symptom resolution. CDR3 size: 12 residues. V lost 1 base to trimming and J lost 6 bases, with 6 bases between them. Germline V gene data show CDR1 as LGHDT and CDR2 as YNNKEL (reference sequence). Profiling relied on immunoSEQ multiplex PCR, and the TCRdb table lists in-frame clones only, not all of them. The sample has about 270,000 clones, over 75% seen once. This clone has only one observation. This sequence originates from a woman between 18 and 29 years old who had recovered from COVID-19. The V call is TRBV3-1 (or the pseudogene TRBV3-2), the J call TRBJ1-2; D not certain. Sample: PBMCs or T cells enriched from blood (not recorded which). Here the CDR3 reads CASSQAADGYTF. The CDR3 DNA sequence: TGTGCCAGCAGCCAAGCGGCGGATGGCTACACCTTC.